The 13 T cell receptor beta chains listed next were all sequenced from one sample in a study of glioma-infiltrating T cells after dendritic cell vaccination. The time point here: after dendritic cell vaccination, including at tumor progression/relapse. Using immunoSEQ multiplex PCR, the repertoire was profiled, and TCRdb retains in-frame clones only, with some absent. This sample yields more than 85,000 clones, of which nearly 90% are seen a single time; approximately 2.7% belongs to the top ten. This material consisted of blood, taken after dendritic cell vaccination. These TCRs come from a human donor with glioblastoma.

Comments on this clone: Other DNA sequences of this sample code for an identical CDR3. The J gene is TRBJ1-6, the V gene TRBV2; 7 bases are a match to TRBD1. There are 14 residues in the CDR3. The germline CDR1 and CDR2 sequences are SNHLY and FYNNEI. J gave up 7 bases and V 7 bases, and 7 bases lay outside the gene matches. The CDR3 DNA is TGTGCCAGCACTAGCAGGGGGGTAAATTCACCCCTCCACTTT. Protein product: CASTSRGVNSPLHF.

J is TRBJ1-1 and V is TRBV29-1; weak D call: TRBD1 (6 bases). The CDR3 has 12 amino acids. In germline, CDR1 is SQVTM, CDR2 ANQGSEA. With 6 bases removed from V and 4 bases from J, the gap between germline ends came to 12 bases. The CDR3 bases are TGCAGCGTAGGAACAGGGCTCACTGAAGCTTTCTTT. Translated, it gives CSVGTGLTEAFF.

This clone was counted a few times. V and J are TRBV7-3 and TRBJ2-2, with a tentative D call TRBD2 (5 bases). CDR3 length: 15 residues. Per germline, CDR1 SGHTA and CDR2 FQGTGA. V was clipped by 2 bases and J by 1 base, with 8 bases between them. The CDR3, as DNA: TGTGCCAGCAGCTTACCGGGGATGAACACCGGGGAGCTGTTTTTT. Encoded protein: CASSLPGMNTGELFF.

The count of this clone is one. The chain recombines TRBV4-1 with TRBJ2-1; D might be TRBD2 (5 bases). The V and J ends lost 4 bases and 0 bases respectively, with 10 bases between them. Germline CDR1 reads MGHRA; CDR2 reads YSYEKL. CDR3 size: 15 residues. The CDR3 sequence: CASSLSGSSYNEQFF. The CDR3 DNA reads as TGCGCCAGCAGCCTCAGCGGTAGCTCCTACAATGAGCAGTTCTTC.

This chain joins TRBV30 and TRBJ2-7; a possible D gene is TRBD1 (6 bases). The CDR3 has 13 amino acids. Germline CDR1 GTSNPN, CDR2 SVGIG (reference sequence). V lost 5 bases and J 4 bases, leaving 15 bases between the germline ends. The CDR3 sequence: CAWASGQTYEQYF. As DNA, the CDR3 is TGTGCCTGGGCTTCGGGACAAACGTACGAGCAGTACTTC.

The chain employs TRBV6-1 and TRBJ1-5, with D perhaps TRBD1 (5 bases). V was pared by 8 bases and J by 5 bases, with 16 bases between. Germline-derived CDR1 and CDR2 are MNHNS and SASEGT. This CDR3 region has 14 residues. The CDR3 region is CASDLQGGDQPQHF. CDR3 coding DNA: TGTGCCAGCGATCTCCAGGGTGGTGATCAGCCCCAGCATTTT.

This sequence joins TRBV7-9 and TRBJ1-2; D is unclear. V gave up 1 base and J gave up 4 bases, with 13 bases separating them. Germline values: CDR1 SEHNR, CDR2 FQNEAQ (reference sequence). The CDR3 extends over 15 amino acids. CDR3 in amino acids: CASSLDRAGIYGYTF. In nucleotides, the CDR3 is TGTGCCAGCAGCTTAGATAGGGCGGGGATCTATGGCTACACCTTC.

V gene TRBV18 combines with J gene TRBJ2-1; D not resolved. Trimming cost V 3 bases and J 4 bases, with 13 bases left between them. CDR1 and CDR2 (germline): KGHSH, LQKENI. The CDR3 has 15 residues. The CDR3, as DNA: TGTGCCAGCTCACCCCTTACGGGTCTTTACAATGAGCAGTTCTTC. It specifies CASSPLTGLYNEQFF.

J is TRBJ1-2 and V is TRBV5-1; maybe TRBD1 (6 bases). The V gene lost 4 bases and the J gene lost 6 bases, with 10 bases spanning the gap. The germline CDR1 and CDR2 sequences are SGHRS and YFSETQ. This CDR3 spans 12 amino acids. The CDR3 DNA follows: TGCGCCAGCAGCCGGACAGCCGATGGCTACACCTTC. Amino acids: CASSRTADGYTF.

This clone showed up just a few times. This chain links TRBV16 with TRBJ1-2; D is perhaps TRBD1 (5 bases). Trimming removed 4 bases from V and 8 bases from J, with 17 bases in between. Germline V lookup: CDR1 KGHSY, CDR2 FQNENV. CDR3 length: 14 residues. CDR3 residues: CASSPDSTQQGYTF. The CDR3 DNA follows: TGTGCCAGCAGCCCAGACAGCACCCAACAGGGCTACACCTTC.

This sequence joins TRBV5-6 and TRBJ2-5, with TRBD2 matching 12 bases. V trimming: 2 bases; J trimming: 2 bases; junction bases outside the gene matches: 4. The CDR3 runs to 16 residues. Germline V lookup: CDR1 SGHDT, CDR2 YYEEEE. The CDR3 spells CASSLPSGGDQETQYF. The CDR3 region has the DNA TGTGCCAGCAGCTTACCTAGCGGGGGGGATCAAGAGACCCAGTACTTC. Supplemented by reference TRBV5-6 and TRBJ2-5, the full variable domain reads DAGVTQSPTHLIKTRGQQVTLRCSPKSGHDTVSWYQQALGQGPQFIFQYYEEEERQRGNFPDRFSGHQFPNYSSELNVNALLLGDSALYLCASSLPSGGDQETQYFGPGTRLLVL.

V usage is TRBV11-2 and J usage is TRBJ2-1; 8 bases agree with TRBD2. V trimming: 3 bases; J trimming: 5 bases; junction bases outside the gene matches: 0. The CDR3 length is 13 residues. Germline values: CDR1 SGHAT, CDR2 FQNNGV. The CDR3: CASSLGLDNEQFF. DNA of the CDR3: TGTGCCAGCAGCTTGGGACTAGACAATGAGCAGTTCTTC.

The chain employs TRBV4-2 and TRBJ1-3, with D maybe TRBD1 (6 bases). The germline V gene has CDR1 LGHNA and CDR2 YNFKEQ. The CDR3 runs 17 residues. V lost 0 bases to trimming and J lost 2 bases, with 14 bases between them. CDR3 sequence: CASSQDLAGAAGNTIYF. The CDR3 region has the DNA TGTGCCAGCAGCCAAGATTTGGCGGGGGCCGCTGGAAACACCATATATTTT.